This T cell receptor beta chain was obtained from a study of cytomegalovirus exposure and HLA in healthy donors. The study, taken as a whole, reports: As immune exposure information, only CMV serostatus was available. Follow-up analysis found HLA locus-dependent TCR association rates, highest for DRB1 and lowest for HLA-C.

Points on this clone: Its antigen remains unidentified.

The CDR3 sequence is 15 residues long. V dropped 5 bases and J dropped 2; count of bases not matched to a gene: 3. Germline-derived CDR1 and CDR2 are MNHEY and SMNVEV (reference sequence). PCR involved 60 Vbeta and 13 Jbeta primers. Assay used: immunoSEQ multiplex PCR; TCRdb lists only in-frame clones, some missing. The table includes 30,000 to 40,000 clones, 68% detected once. Sequencing used PBMCs. This chain joins TRBV27 and TRBJ1-6, with 7 bases lining up with TRBD1. The receptor was derived from a man between 40 and 49 years old in good health and CMV-seronegative. CDR3 sequence (DNA): TGTGCCAGCAGTAAAGGGACAGCCTATAATTCACCCCTCCACTTT. This encodes CASSKGTAYNSPLHF.